The source of this T cell receptor (beta chain) is a study of T cell repertoires in cytomegalovirus infection. Study-wide background: Recently identified HLA-C-restricted CMV epitopes and well-studied HLA-B-restricted CMV epitopes were used by the study. CMV infection and matching HLA type were both indicated by public TCR beta signatures.

MiXCR was run by TCRdb on the reads, yielding one entry per CDR3 protein. The data contain some 920,000 distinct CDR3 sequences, around 32% of them singletons. Whole-study findings and limits: Frequencies of public TCR beta families were cumulated, and this identified carriers of CMV plus the relevant HLA. The ex vivo response showed dominance by HLA-C-restricted CMV-specific TCR beta clonotypes.

With respect to this clonotype: Its target is not known.

The V gene end was trimmed by 6 bases and the J gene end by 0 bases; junction bases not matched to a gene: 12. The germline gives CDR1 DFQATT, CDR2 SNEGSKA (reference sequence). This CDR3 is 16 amino acids long. This clonotype was obtained from a human donor in good health (CMV status not recorded). Some clones in this sample may be carry-over from other donors' samples. Sequencing used cultured CD8+ T cells from PBMCs, obtained from culture after CMV antigen stimulation. V and J are TRBV20-1 and TRBJ1-1, with TRBD1 matching over 8 bases. CDR3 amino acids: CSAQPRTGTMNTEAFF. In DNA form, the CDR3 reads TGCAGTGCCCAGCCGCGGACAGGGACGATGAACACTGAAGCTTTCTTT.